This TCR beta chain was recovered during a study of molecular identifiers for immune sequencing clone quantification. Study background: Replicate experiments took RNA from around 20,000 or 100,000 naive CD8 cells, divided it five ways and sequenced four. Study conclusions and caveats: One cell's worth of spiked Jurkat TCR RNA was reportedly detectable among about 930,000 naive cells.

From the PCR reads, TCRdb called clonotypes with MiXCR, one entry per CDR3 protein. The table shows tens of thousands of distinct CDR3 sequences, with 15% to 20% occurring only once. Naive CD8 library inputs spanned about 17,000 to 1,000,000 sorted cells and 10%, 30% or 50% RNA. Using a CD8+CD4-CCR7+CD45RA+ phenotype, naive CD8 T cells were sorted. This clonotype appeared many times. What it recognizes is unknown. The CDR3 sequence is 11 residues long. CDR1 and CDR2 (germline): ENHRY, SYGVKD. The V and J ends lost 10 bases and 8 bases respectively, with 12 bases between them. The clonotype comes from a human donor in good health. Some libraries in this study had Jurkat cell RNA spiked in. Sequences were obtained from naive CD8+ T cells from blood, with Jurkat cell RNA spiked in. The subset is: FACS-sorted CD8+CD4-CCR7+CD45RA+ naive T cells. This chain links TRBV10-3 with TRBJ2-1, with a weak D call TRBD2 (5 bases). Here the CDR3 reads CATRDAHEQFF. The CDR3 DNA is TGTGCCACGAGGGATGCCCATGAGCAGTTCTTC.